The 5 T cell receptor beta chains presented below share a single source sample, sequenced in a study of T cell responses to AZD1222 COVID-19 vaccine. The protocol was immunoSEQ multiplex PCR, while the TCRdb copy is restricted to in-frame clones and leaves out a portion. The sample consists of about 67,000 clones, less than 90% of them appearing once. Sequencing was performed on peripheral blood, taken on day 0 of AZD1222 vaccination. These receptor sequences come from an adult in good health.

The chain employs TRBV7-9 and TRBJ1-3, with TRBD1 matching over 7 bases. The CDR3 has 15 amino acids. The V segment lost 1 base and the J segment 0 bases; nucleotides outside the gene matches: 0. Per the germline V gene, CDR1 is SEHNR and CDR2 is FQNEAQ (reference sequence). Written as DNA, the CDR3 is TGTGCCAGCAGCTTAGACAGGGGCTCTGGAAACACCATATATTTT. Its protein is CASSLDRGSGNTIYF.

This clone was found once. The chain combines TRBV11-2 with TRBJ2-7; D gene unclear. Per germline, CDR1 SGHAT and CDR2 FQNNGV. This CDR3 contains 12 residues. The V gene lost 5 bases and the J gene lost 2 bases, with 7 bases spanning the gap. The CDR3 coding sequence is TGTGCCAGCAGCCTAACGACCTACGAGCAGTACTTC. Translated: CASSLTTYEQYF. The variable domain in full, with the rest retrieved from reference TRBV11-2 and TRBJ2-7, is EAGVAQSPRYKIIEKRQSVAFWCNPISGHATLYWYQQILGQGPKLLIQFQNNGVVDDSQLPKDRFSAERLKGVDSTLKIQPAKLEDSAVYLCASSLTTYEQYFGPGTRLTVT.

J is TRBJ1-5 and V is TRBV9, with no clear D. CDR3 size: 14 residues. Between the trimmed V and J ends, which lost 0 bases and 9 bases, there was a span of 13 bases. CDR1 and CDR2 (germline): SGDLS, YYNGEE. In DNA form, the CDR3 reads TGTGCCAGCAGCGTAGGGGCAGTAGAAGGGCCCCAGCATTTT. Encoded protein: CASSVGAVEGPQHF. The entire variable domain, with the rest obtained from reference TRBV9 and TRBJ1-5, is as follows: DSGVTQTPKHLITATGQRVTLRCSPRSGDLSVYWYQQSLDQGLQFLIQYYNGEERAKGNILERFSAQQFPDLHSELNLSSLELGDSALYFCASSVGAVEGPQHFGDGTRLSIL.

This clone was observed a single time. The J gene is TRBJ2-7, the V gene TRBV5-1, with unresolved D. Per the germline V gene, CDR1 is SGHRS and CDR2 is YFSETQ. The length of the CDR3 is 13 residues. The V gene lost 0 bases and the J gene lost 5 bases, with 9 bases spanning the gap. The CDR3 DNA reads TGCGCCAGCAGCTTGGGTGCGTCAAACGAGCAGTACTTC. It encodes CASSLGASNEQYF.

This chain uses TRBV7-3 with TRBJ1-6; 8 nucleotides align to TRBD1. The CDR3 is made up of 14 amino acids. Germline V gene data show CDR1 as SGHTA and CDR2 as FQGTGA. V shed 5 bases, J shed 10 bases, and the junction held 7 bases outside the gene matches. The CDR3 is CASSLTGVGSPLHF. For the CDR3, the DNA is TGTGCCAGCAGCCTGACAGGGGTCGGGTCACCCCTCCACTTT.